Listed below are T cell receptor beta chains from one sample, sequenced in a study of blood T cell repertoires in COVID-19. Assay: immunoSEQ multiplex PCR; the TCRdb copy retains only in-frame clones and omits some. In the table there are approximately 150,000 clones, roughly 89% of which are singletons. What was sequenced was peripheral blood. The receptors shown here come from a woman between 50 and 59 years old with acute or convalescent COVID-19. Both conserved end residues are part of each CDR3. D genes are given only for firm matches. Where a row states a size, it is once, few, many or the class of an expanded clone; other rows omit it.

d_gene	v_gene	abundance	j_gene	CDR3aa	CDR3nt
.	TRBV5-4	.	TRBJ1-3	CASSRGQPPYLVSGNTIYF	TGTGCCAGCAGCCGCGGACAGCCTCCCTATCTAGTCTCTGGAAACACCATATATTTT
.	TRBV3-1/TRBV3-2	.	TRBJ1-5	CASSQVSDQPQHF	TGTGCCAGCAGCCAAGTCAGCGATCAGCCCCAGCATTTT
TRBD2	TRBV27	once	TRBJ2-5	CASSFAGGQETQYF	TGTGCCAGCAGTTTCGCGGGAGGGCAAGAGACCCAGTACTTC
TRBD1	TRBV29-1	once	TRBJ1-2	CSVEGQGVGYGYTF	TGCAGCGTTGAAGGGCAGGGGGTTGGCTATGGCTACACCTTC
.	TRBV12-3/TRBV12-4	.	TRBJ2-7	CASSFGGVYEQYF	TGTGCCAGCAGTTTCGGCGGAGTCTACGAGCAGTACTTC
.	TRBV19	.	TRBJ1-1	CASSTGRGGTNTEAFF	TGTGCCAGTAGTACAGGACGGGGGGGGACCAACACTGAAGCTTTCTTT
.	TRBV5-4	few	TRBJ1-2	CASSLAGSGYGYTF	TGTGCCAGCAGCTTGGCAGGTAGTGGATATGGCTACACCTTC
TRBD2	TRBV10-2	.	TRBJ2-7	CASRVSSLAGVGYEQYF	TGCGCCAGCAGGGTTTCTTCCCTAGCGGGAGTCGGATACGAGCAGTACTTC
TRBD1	TRBV29-1	once	TRBJ1-1	CSVDGQGGVGEAFF	TGCAGCGTTGATGGGCAGGGGGGCGTTGGTGAAGCTTTCTTT
TRBD1	TRBV7-3	.	TRBJ1-1	CASSYRGTEAFF	TGTGCCAGCAGCTACAGGGGCACTGAAGCTTTCTTT
.	TRBV6-5	.	TRBJ1-2	CASTGIYGYTF	TGTGCCAGCACCGGGATCTATGGCTACACCTTC
TRBD2	TRBV9	.	TRBJ2-1	CASSVDGTSTVEQFF	TGTGCCAGCAGCGTAGATGGGACTAGCACCGTTGAGCAGTTCTTC
TRBD1	TRBV4-1	few	TRBJ1-2	CASSQDRGKYYGYTF	TGCGCCAGCAGCCAAGACAGGGGGAAGTACTATGGCTACACCTTC
.	TRBV5-1	.	TRBJ2-4	CASSDLGTIAKNIQYF	TGCGCCAGCAGCGATTTAGGTACTATAGCCAAAAACATTCAGTACTTC
.	TRBV24-1	.	TRBJ2-3	CATSGSRQDPFGGDTQYF	TGTGCCACCAGTGGCTCTAGACAGGATCCATTTGGCGGAGATACGCAGTATTTT
.	TRBV19	.	TRBJ1-1	CASSILVGGPNTEAFF	TGTGCCAGTAGTATACTCGTTGGTGGGCCGAACACTGAAGCTTTCTTT
.	TRBV7-9	.	TRBJ1-4	CASSPWQGGEKLFF	TGTGCCAGCAGCCCCTGGCAGGGAGGGGAAAAACTGTTTTTT
TRBD1	TRBV5-6	.	TRBJ2-7	CASSFGTGTYEQYF	TGTGCCAGCAGCTTCGGGACAGGGACCTACGAGCAGTACTTC
.	TRBV29-1	.	TRBJ2-7	CSVHGLASSYEQYF	TGCAGCGTTCATGGGCTAGCGTCCTCCTACGAGCAGTACTTC
TRBD1	TRBV5-1	.	TRBJ1-5	CASSEGTANQPQHF	TGCGCCAGCAGCGAGGGGACAGCTAATCAGCCCCAGCATTTT
TRBD2	TRBV3-1/TRBV3-2	few	TRBJ2-7	CASSDPGLAYYEQYF	TGTGCCAGCAGCGACCCGGGACTAGCCTACTACGAGCAGTACTTC
.	TRBV14	.	TRBJ2-7	CASSPLLTRSEQYF	TGTGCCAGCAGCCCACTCCTAACTAGATCCGAGCAGTACTTC
.	TRBV6-2/TRBV6-3	.	TRBJ2-1	CASSYAGYNEQFF	TGTGCCAGCAGTTATGCGGGGTACAATGAGCAGTTCTTC
TRBD1	TRBV6-5	.	TRBJ2-7	CASSSGQGAVEQYF	TGTGCCAGCAGTTCGGGACAGGGGGCTGTCGAGCAGTACTTC
TRBD1	TRBV19	.	TRBJ2-1	CASSSIRDRGSNEQFF	TGTGCCAGCAGTAGCATCCGGGACAGGGGGTCAAATGAGCAGTTCTTC
TRBD1	TRBV6-5	.	TRBJ2-1	CASSYPGTGLGNEQFF	TGTGCCAGCAGTTACCCGGGGACAGGGCTCGGTAATGAGCAGTTCTTC
.	TRBV19	once	TRBJ1-2	CASSPSIANYGYTF	TGTGCCAGTAGTCCTTCGATAGCTAACTATGGCTACACCTTC
.	TRBV24-1	.	TRBJ2-3	CATSDSDGLTDTQYF	TGTGCCACCAGTGATTCGGATGGACTCACAGATACGCAGTATTTT
.	TRBV6-5	.	TRBJ1-6	CASRTSRAYNSPLHF	TGTGCCAGCAGGACTTCGCGGGCCTATAATTCACCCCTCCACTTT
TRBD1	TRBV5-1	.	TRBJ1-1	CASSGDRGTEAFF	TGCGCCAGCAGCGGGGACAGGGGAACTGAAGCTTTCTTT
.	TRBV15	.	TRBJ2-5	CATSRLFSGAGETQYF	TGTGCCACCAGCAGATTGTTTTCAGGGGCCGGGGAGACCCAGTACTTC
TRBD1	TRBV11-2	.	TRBJ2-2	CASSLGWDRGAGELFF	TGTGCCAGCAGCTTAGGGTGGGACAGGGGAGCCGGGGAGCTGTTTTTT
.	TRBV2	.	TRBJ1-5	CASSEQVSNQPQHF	TGTGCCAGCAGTGAACAGGTTAGCAATCAGCCCCAGCATTTT
TRBD2	TRBV4-2	.	TRBJ2-7	CASSPGTSVEQYF	TGTGCCAGCAGCCCGGGGACTAGCGTCGAGCAGTACTTC
.	TRBV9	.	TRBJ1-1	CASSVGPVNTEAFF	TGTGCCAGCAGCGTAGGTCCAGTGAACACTGAAGCTTTCTTT
TRBD1	TRBV7-6	.	TRBJ2-1	CASSPRDRHSDEQFF	TGTGCCAGCAGCCCCCGGGACAGGCATTCAGATGAGCAGTTCTTC
TRBD1	TRBV7-3	.	TRBJ2-7	CASSWQQGQGYEQYF	TGTGCCAGCAGTTGGCAGCAGGGACAGGGATACGAGCAGTACTTC
.	TRBV27	.	TRBJ1-1	CASSLSARIMNTEAFF	TGTGCCAGCAGTTTATCGGCACGAATCATGAACACTGAAGCTTTCTTT
TRBD1	TRBV9	.	TRBJ1-3	CASSASGQHSGNTIYF	TGTGCCAGCAGCGCATCGGGACAGCACTCTGGAAACACCATATATTTT
.	TRBV11-3	.	TRBJ1-1	CASSVSGASTEAFF	TGTGCCAGCAGCGTGTCAGGGGCCAGCACTGAAGCTTTCTTT
TRBD2	TRBV7-2	.	TRBJ2-1	CASRVGRLYNEQFF	TGTGCCAGCAGGGTCGGGAGGCTCTACAATGAGCAGTTCTTC
TRBD1	TRBV14	.	TRBJ1-3	CASSQGQGTSGNTIYF	TGTGCCAGCAGCCAGGGACAGGGGACCTCTGGAAACACCATATATTTT
.	TRBV6-5	.	TRBJ1-1	CASSQLLMNTEAFF	TGTGCCAGCAGTCAGTTGCTCATGAACACTGAAGCTTTCTTT
TRBD1	TRBV24-1	.	TRBJ1-4	CATSDNRGPHNEKLFF	TGTGCCACCAGTGACAACAGGGGGCCTCATAATGAAAAACTGTTTTTT
.	TRBV3-1/TRBV3-2	.	TRBJ2-1	CASSPPGSGYNEQFF	TGTGCCAGCAGCCCCCCGGGGAGCGGGTACAATGAGCAGTTCTTC
TRBD2	TRBV11-3	.	TRBJ2-3	CASSLGLAGAVDTQYF	TGTGCCAGCAGCTTAGGGCTAGCGGGAGCGGTAGATACGCAGTATTTT
.	TRBV25-1	.	TRBJ1-4	CASSEYIGQANEKLFF	TGTGCCAGCAGTGAATATATAGGTCAGGCTAATGAAAAACTGTTTTTT
.	TRBV5-1	.	TRBJ2-7	CASSLEREVSYEQYF	TGCGCCAGCAGCTTGGAGAGGGAAGTCTCCTACGAGCAGTACTTC
.	TRBV2	.	TRBJ1-1	CASRRGTGPGNEAFF	TGTGCCAGCAGGAGGGGGACGGGTCCCGGTAATGAAGCTTTCTTT